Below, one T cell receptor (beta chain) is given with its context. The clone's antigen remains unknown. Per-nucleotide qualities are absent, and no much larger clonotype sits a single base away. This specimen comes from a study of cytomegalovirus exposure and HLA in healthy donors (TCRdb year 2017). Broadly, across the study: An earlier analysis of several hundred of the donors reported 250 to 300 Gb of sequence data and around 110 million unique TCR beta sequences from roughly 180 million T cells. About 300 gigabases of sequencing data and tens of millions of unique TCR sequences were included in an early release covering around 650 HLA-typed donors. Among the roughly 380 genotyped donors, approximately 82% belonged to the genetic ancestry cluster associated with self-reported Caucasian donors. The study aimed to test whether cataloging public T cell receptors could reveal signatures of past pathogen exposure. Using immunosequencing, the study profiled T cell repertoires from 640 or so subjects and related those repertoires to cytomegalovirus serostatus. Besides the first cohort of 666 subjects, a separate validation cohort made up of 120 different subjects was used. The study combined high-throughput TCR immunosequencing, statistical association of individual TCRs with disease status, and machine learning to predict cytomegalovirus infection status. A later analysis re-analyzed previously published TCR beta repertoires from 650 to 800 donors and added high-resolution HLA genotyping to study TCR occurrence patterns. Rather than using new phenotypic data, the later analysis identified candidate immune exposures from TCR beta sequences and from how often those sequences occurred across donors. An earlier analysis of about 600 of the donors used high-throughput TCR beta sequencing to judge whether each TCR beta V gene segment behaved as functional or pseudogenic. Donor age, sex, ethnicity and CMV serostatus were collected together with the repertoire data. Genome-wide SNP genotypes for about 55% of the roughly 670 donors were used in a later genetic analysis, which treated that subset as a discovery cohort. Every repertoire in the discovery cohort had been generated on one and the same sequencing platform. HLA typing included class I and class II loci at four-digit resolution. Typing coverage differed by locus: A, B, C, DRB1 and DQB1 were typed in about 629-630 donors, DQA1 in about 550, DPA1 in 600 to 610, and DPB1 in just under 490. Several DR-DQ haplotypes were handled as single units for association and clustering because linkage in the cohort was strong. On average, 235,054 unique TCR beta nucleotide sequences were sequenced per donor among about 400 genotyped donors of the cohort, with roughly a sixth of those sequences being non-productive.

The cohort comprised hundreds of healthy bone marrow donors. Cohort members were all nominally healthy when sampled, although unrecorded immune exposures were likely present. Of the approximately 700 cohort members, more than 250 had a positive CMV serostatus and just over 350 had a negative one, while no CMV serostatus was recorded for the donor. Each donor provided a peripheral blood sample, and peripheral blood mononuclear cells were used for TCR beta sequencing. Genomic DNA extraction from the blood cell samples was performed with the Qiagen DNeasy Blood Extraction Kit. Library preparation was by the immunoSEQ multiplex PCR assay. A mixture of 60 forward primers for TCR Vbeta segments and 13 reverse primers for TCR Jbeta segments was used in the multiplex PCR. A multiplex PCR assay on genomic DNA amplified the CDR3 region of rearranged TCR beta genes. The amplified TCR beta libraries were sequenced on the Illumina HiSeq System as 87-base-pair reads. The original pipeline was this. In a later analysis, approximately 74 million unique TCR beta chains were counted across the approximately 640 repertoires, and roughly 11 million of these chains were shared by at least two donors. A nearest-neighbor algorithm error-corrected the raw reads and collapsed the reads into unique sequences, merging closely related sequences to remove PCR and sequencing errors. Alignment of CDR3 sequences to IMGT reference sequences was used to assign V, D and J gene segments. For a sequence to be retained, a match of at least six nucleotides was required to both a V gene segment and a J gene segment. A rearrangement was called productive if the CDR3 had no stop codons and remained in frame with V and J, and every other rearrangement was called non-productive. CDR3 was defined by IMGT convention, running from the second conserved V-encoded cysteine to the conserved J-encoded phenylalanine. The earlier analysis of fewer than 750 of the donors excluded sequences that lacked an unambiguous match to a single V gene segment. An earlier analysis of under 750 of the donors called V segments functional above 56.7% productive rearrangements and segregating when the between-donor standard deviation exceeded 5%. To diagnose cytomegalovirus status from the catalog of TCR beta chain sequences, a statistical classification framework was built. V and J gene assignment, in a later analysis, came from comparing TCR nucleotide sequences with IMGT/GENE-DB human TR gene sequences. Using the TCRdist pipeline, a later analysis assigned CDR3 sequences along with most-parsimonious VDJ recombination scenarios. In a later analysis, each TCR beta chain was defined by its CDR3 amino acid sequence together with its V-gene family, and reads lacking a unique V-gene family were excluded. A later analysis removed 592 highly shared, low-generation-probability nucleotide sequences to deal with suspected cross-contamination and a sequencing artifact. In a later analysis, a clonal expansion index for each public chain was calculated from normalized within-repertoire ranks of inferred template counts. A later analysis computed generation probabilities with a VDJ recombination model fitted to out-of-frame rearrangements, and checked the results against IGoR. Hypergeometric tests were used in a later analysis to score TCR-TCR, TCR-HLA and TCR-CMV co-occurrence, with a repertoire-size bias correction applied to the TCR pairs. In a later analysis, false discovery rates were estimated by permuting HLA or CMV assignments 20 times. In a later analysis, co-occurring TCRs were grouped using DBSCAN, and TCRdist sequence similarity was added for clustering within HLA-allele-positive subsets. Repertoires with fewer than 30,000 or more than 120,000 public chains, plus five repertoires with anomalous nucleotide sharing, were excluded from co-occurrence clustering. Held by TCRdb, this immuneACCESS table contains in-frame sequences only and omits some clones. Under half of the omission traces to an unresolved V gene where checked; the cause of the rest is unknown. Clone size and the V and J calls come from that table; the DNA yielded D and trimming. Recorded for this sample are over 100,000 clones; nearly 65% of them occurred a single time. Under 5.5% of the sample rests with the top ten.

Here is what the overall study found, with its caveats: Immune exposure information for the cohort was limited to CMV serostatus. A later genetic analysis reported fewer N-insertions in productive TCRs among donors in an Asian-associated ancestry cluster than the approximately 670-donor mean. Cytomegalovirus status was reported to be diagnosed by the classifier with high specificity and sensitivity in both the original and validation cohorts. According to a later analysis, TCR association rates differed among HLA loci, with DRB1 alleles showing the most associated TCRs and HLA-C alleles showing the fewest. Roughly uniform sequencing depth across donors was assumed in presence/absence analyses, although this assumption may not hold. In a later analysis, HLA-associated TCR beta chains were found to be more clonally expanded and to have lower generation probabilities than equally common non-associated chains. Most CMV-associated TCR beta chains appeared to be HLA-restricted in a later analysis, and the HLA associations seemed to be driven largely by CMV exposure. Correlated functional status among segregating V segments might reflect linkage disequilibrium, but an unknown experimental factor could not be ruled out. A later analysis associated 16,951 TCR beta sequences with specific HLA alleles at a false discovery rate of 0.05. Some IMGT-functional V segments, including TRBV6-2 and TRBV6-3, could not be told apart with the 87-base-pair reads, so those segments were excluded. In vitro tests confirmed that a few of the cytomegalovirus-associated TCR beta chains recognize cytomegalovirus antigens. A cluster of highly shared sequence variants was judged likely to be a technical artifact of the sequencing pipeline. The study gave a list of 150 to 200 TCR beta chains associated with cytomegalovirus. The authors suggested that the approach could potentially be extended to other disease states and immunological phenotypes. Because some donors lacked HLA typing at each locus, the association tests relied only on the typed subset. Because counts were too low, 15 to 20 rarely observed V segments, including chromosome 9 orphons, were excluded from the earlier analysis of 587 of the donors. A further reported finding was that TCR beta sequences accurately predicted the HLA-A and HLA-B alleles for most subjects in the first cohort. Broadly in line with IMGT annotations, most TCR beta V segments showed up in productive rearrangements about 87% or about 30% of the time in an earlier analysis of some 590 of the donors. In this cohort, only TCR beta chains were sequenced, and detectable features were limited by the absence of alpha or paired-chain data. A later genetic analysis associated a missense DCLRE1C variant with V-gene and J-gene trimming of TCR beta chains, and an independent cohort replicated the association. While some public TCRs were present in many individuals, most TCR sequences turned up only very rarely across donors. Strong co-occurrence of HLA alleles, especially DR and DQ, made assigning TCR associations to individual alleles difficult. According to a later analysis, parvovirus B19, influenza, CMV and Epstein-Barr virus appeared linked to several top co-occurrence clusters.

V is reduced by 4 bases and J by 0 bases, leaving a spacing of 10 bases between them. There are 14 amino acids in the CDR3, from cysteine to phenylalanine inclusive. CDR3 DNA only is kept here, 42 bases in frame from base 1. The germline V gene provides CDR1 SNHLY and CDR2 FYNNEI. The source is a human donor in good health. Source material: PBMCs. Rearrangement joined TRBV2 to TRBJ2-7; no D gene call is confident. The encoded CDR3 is CASSGAVSSYEQYF. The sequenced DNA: TGTGCCAGCAGTGGCGCGGTAAGCTCCTACGAGCAGTACTTC.